A single sample is the source of the 9 T cell receptor beta chains below, sequenced in a study of blood T cell repertoires in COVID-19. Using immunoSEQ multiplex PCR, the repertoire was profiled, and TCRdb retains in-frame clones only, with some absent. The sample lists fewer than 300,000 clones, roughly 85% occurring once. The sequenced sample was peripheral blood. The receptors here all came from a woman between 50 and 59 years old who had recovered from COVID-19.

The genes are TRBV30 and TRBJ2-3, with 12 bases fitting TRBD2. This CDR3 is 17 amino acids long. Germline CDR1 GTSNPN, CDR2 SVGIG (reference sequence). With V trimmed by 7 bases and J by 7 bases, 18 bases remained unmatched. The CDR3 DNA follows: TGTGCCTCCGGGGCTAGCGGGGGGGCCTCGTTGCAGAATACGCAGTATTTT. As protein: CASGASGGASLQNTQYF.

V usage is TRBV30 and J usage is TRBJ1-5; D gene ambiguous. The CDR3 length is 14 residues. Germline V gene data show CDR1 as GTSNPN and CDR2 as SVGIG (reference sequence). V was cut by 0 bases and J by 2 bases, with 8 bases left in between. The CDR3 reads CAWSVLLGNQPQHF. CDR3 coding DNA: TGTGCCTGGAGTGTACTCTTGGGCAATCAGCCCCAGCATTTT.

The chain is built from TRBV7-2 and TRBJ1-2, with D possibly matching TRBD1 (5 bases). V lost 5 bases and J lost 2, with 15 bases in between. The CDR3 contains 15 residues. Germline V lookup: CDR1 SGHTA, CDR2 FQGNSA. The CDR3 spells CASSPGGISNYGYTF. The CDR3 DNA reads TGTGCCAGCAGCCCTGGGGGGATTTCGAACTATGGCTACACCTTC.

The chain couples TRBV28 to TRBJ1-2; the D is unclear. The CDR3 runs to 13 residues. Germline CDR1 reads MDHEN; CDR2 reads SYDVKM. The ends were cut back, 5 bases at V and 8 bases at J, with 15 bases in the middle. CDR3 nucleotide sequence: TGTGCCAGCAGTCCCCCCGCCCGTCGGGGCTACACCTTC. Translation gives CASSPPARRGYTF.

This rearrangement joins TRBV7-2 to TRBJ1-2, with 9 bases fitting TRBD1. The V segment lost 1 base and the J segment 3 bases; nucleotides outside the gene matches: 3. The CDR3 sequence is 15 residues long. CDR1 is SGHTA and CDR2 is FQGNSA in the germline V gene. The CDR3 here is CASSLEGQGDYGYTF. The CDR3, as DNA: TGTGCCAGCAGCTTAGAGGGACAGGGAGACTATGGCTACACCTTC.

The genes are TRBV7-2 and TRBJ2-7; D ambiguous. V was cut by 3 bases and J by 0 bases, with 15 bases left in between. This CDR3 is 16 amino acids long. Germline V gene sequence: CDR1 SGHTA, CDR2 FQGNSA. Here the CDR3 reads CASSLQIGSGSYEQYF. For the CDR3, the DNA is TGTGCCAGCAGCTTGCAGATAGGCTCGGGCTCCTACGAGCAGTACTTC. Supplemented by reference TRBV7-2 and TRBJ2-7, the full variable domain reads GAGVSQSPSNKVTEKGKDVELRCDPISGHTALYWYRQSLGQGLEFLIYFQGNSAPDKSGLPSDRFSAERTGGSVSTLTIQRTQQEDSAVYLCASSLQIGSGSYEQYFGPGTRLTVT.

The gene calls are TRBV10-3 and TRBJ2-1, with 11 bases matching TRBD2. The CDR3 has 16 residues. Germline V gene lookup returns CDR1 ENHRY and CDR2 SYGVKD. The J segment lost 5 bases and the V segment lost 6 bases, leaving 9 bases of the junction unmatched. The CDR3 reads CAIRAGSSGRDNEQFF. CDR3 coding DNA: TGTGCCATCAGGGCAGGTAGTAGCGGGAGGGACAATGAGCAGTTCTTC.

This chain joins TRBV9 and TRBJ1-1; 10 bases are shared with TRBD1. The length of the CDR3 is 14 residues. J gave up 5 bases and V 4 bases, and 5 bases lay outside the gene matches. Germline lookup yields CDR1 SGDLS and CDR2 YYNGEE. The DNA for the CDR3 is TGTGCCAGCAGCCAAAGGACAGGGGGAACTGAAGCTTTCTTT. It is translated as CASSQRTGGTEAFF.

The chain joins TRBV21-1 to TRBJ2-7; the D call TRBD1 from the table was never checked on the DNA. TRBV21-1 is designated a pseudogene. The CDR3 runs 15 residues. CDR3 coding DNA: TGTGCCAGCAGCAAAGGCGGACAGGTTCCCTACGAGCAGTACTTC. It encodes CASSKGGQVPYEQYF.